The rows below give T cell receptor beta chains drawn from one sample of a study of cytomegalovirus exposure and HLA in healthy donors. Sequencing used immunoSEQ multiplex PCR; TCRdb keeps in-frame clones, though not all of them. The sample has about 360,000 clones; 86% are singletons. The sample comprised PBMCs. The origin of the receptors is a woman under 30 in good health and CMV-seronegative. The CDR3 runs from the conserved cysteine through the conserved F or W. Fields, in order: CDR3 length, D gene, V gene, J gene, clone size, CDR3 DNA, CDR3 protein. A D gene is named only where the DNA matches it firmly. Clone size is not always given. Where it is, it says once, few, many or a class for expanded clones.

len: 13
d_gene: NA
v_gene: TRBV6-4
j_gene: TRBJ2-3
abundance: NA
CDR3nt: TGTGCCAGCCAGGACACAAACACAGATACGCAGTATTTT
CDR3aa: CASQDTNTDTQYF

len: 15
d_gene: NA
v_gene: TRBV19
j_gene: TRBJ2-2
abundance: NA
CDR3nt: TGTGCCAGTAGTATCCTGGTTGCCGGGATCGGGGAGCTGTTTTTT
CDR3aa: CASSILVAGIGELFF

len: 12
d_gene: NA
v_gene: TRBV27
j_gene: TRBJ1-5
abundance: NA
CDR3nt: TGTGCCAGCTCTCGACCGGGACAGCCCCAGCATTTT
CDR3aa: CASSRPGQPQHF

len: 18
d_gene: NA
v_gene: TRBV27
j_gene: TRBJ1-5
abundance: NA
CDR3nt: TGTGCCAGCAGTTCCCTCGGGGGGGGTTGGAATGACAATCAGCCCCAGCATTTT
CDR3aa: CASSSLGGGWNDNQPQHF

len: 14
d_gene: NA
v_gene: TRBV5-1
j_gene: TRBJ1-1
abundance: NA
CDR3nt: TGCGCCAGCAGCCTCGGGAGAGCTCACACTGAAGCTTTCTTT
CDR3aa: CASSLGRAHTEAFF

len: 16
d_gene: TRBD1
v_gene: TRBV5-8
j_gene: TRBJ2-1
abundance: NA
CDR3nt: TGTGCCAGCAGCTCGAAGTACACGGGACAGGGGGTTGAGCAGTTCTTC
CDR3aa: CASSSKYTGQGVEQFF

len: 18
d_gene: NA
v_gene: TRBV13
j_gene: TRBJ2-3
abundance: NA
CDR3nt: TGTGCCAGCAGCTTCTACTACCTCGTCAATCCTAGCACAGATACGCAGTATTTT
CDR3aa: CASSFYYLVNPSTDTQYF

len: 15
d_gene: TRBD2
v_gene: TRBV27
j_gene: TRBJ2-7
abundance: NA
CDR3nt: TGTGCCAGCAGTTTACGACTAGCGGGAGGCTACGAGCAGTACTTC
CDR3aa: CASSLRLAGGYEQYF

len: 15
d_gene: TRBD2
v_gene: TRBV10-3
j_gene: TRBJ2-1
abundance: NA
CDR3nt: TGTGCCATCAGTGAGTCAACCGGGACTAGTAATGAGCAGTTCTTC
CDR3aa: CAISESTGTSNEQFF

len: 13
d_gene: NA
v_gene: TRBV10-3
j_gene: TRBJ2-1
abundance: NA
CDR3nt: TGTGCCATCAGTGAGTCGCTAGCCAATGAGCAGTTCTTC
CDR3aa: CAISESLANEQFF

len: 13
d_gene: NA
v_gene: TRBV6-5
j_gene: TRBJ2-5
abundance: NA
CDR3nt: TGTGCCAGCAGTTACTCCTGGGCGGAGACCCAGTACTTC
CDR3aa: CASSYSWAETQYF

len: 13
d_gene: NA
v_gene: TRBV5-6
j_gene: TRBJ2-1
abundance: NA
CDR3nt: TGTGCCAGCAGCTTGGTCGGAGGGGATGAGCAGTTCTTC
CDR3aa: CASSLVGGDEQFF

len: 15
d_gene: TRBD1
v_gene: TRBV6-4
j_gene: TRBJ2-7
abundance: NA
CDR3nt: TGTGCCAGCAGTGAGTCCGGACAGGGGATGGACGAGCAGTACTTC
CDR3aa: CASSESGQGMDEQYF

len: 15
d_gene: NA
v_gene: TRBV2
j_gene: TRBJ2-2
abundance: NA
CDR3nt: TGTGCCAGCAGCCTTAATGACATCAACACCGGGGAGCTGTTTTTT
CDR3aa: CASSLNDINTGELFF

len: 16
d_gene: NA
v_gene: TRBV11-2
j_gene: TRBJ2-5
abundance: NA
CDR3nt: TGTGCCAGCAGCTTAGGCTCGTCTTCTCGAGGAGAGACCCAGTACTTC
CDR3aa: CASSLGSSSRGETQYF

len: 15
d_gene: TRBD2
v_gene: TRBV30
j_gene: TRBJ2-1
abundance: once
CDR3nt: TGTGCCTGGAGTGGATCTAGCGGGAGCTACAATGAGCAGTTCTTC
CDR3aa: CAWSGSSGSYNEQFF

len: 13
d_gene: NA
v_gene: TRBV6-4
j_gene: TRBJ2-3
abundance: NA
CDR3nt: TGTGCCAGCAGTGAAGGGGAAACAGATACGCAGTATTTT
CDR3aa: CASSEGETDTQYF

len: 15
d_gene: NA
v_gene: TRBV4-1
j_gene: TRBJ2-3
abundance: NA
CDR3nt: TGCGCCAGCAGCCAAGAGCCAGGGTTCCCAGATACGCAGTATTTT
CDR3aa: CASSQEPGFPDTQYF

len: 13
d_gene: TRBD1
v_gene: TRBV30
j_gene: TRBJ1-4
abundance: NA
CDR3nt: TGTGCCTGGGCAGGGGGCACGGGTGAAAAACTGTTTTTT
CDR3aa: CAWAGGTGEKLFF

len: 17
d_gene: TRBD2
v_gene: TRBV2
j_gene: TRBJ2-5
abundance: NA
CDR3nt: TGTGCCAGCAGGAAGGGACTAGCGGGGGGTACCCAAGAGACCCAGTACTTC
CDR3aa: CASRKGLAGGTQETQYF

len: 15
d_gene: TRBD2
v_gene: TRBV10-3
j_gene: TRBJ2-7
abundance: NA
CDR3nt: TGTGCCATCAGTGAGCCGACTAGCGGGGCCTACGAGCAGTACTTC
CDR3aa: CAISEPTSGAYEQYF

len: 15
d_gene: TRBD1
v_gene: TRBV10-3
j_gene: TRBJ2-7
abundance: NA
CDR3nt: TGTGCCATCAGTGATACCGGGACAGGATCCGACGAGCAGTACTTC
CDR3aa: CAISDTGTGSDEQYF

len: 12
d_gene: NA
v_gene: TRBV30
j_gene: TRBJ2-3
abundance: once
CDR3nt: TGTGCCTGGAGTGGAGGGGGGGACACGCAGTATTTT
CDR3aa: CAWSGGGDTQYF

len: 16
d_gene: TRBD2
v_gene: TRBV10-2
j_gene: TRBJ2-2
abundance: NA
CDR3nt: TGCGCCAGCAGTGATCCGGGACTAGCGAACACCGGGGAGCTGTTTTTT
CDR3aa: CASSDPGLANTGELFF

len: 15
d_gene: NA
v_gene: TRBV18
j_gene: TRBJ1-3
abundance: medium-sized
CDR3nt: TGTGCCAGCTCACCGGAGGTGACGCAAGGAAACACCATATATTTT
CDR3aa: CASSPEVTQGNTIYF

len: 14
d_gene: NA
v_gene: TRBV6-1
j_gene: TRBJ1-2
abundance: NA
CDR3nt: TGTGCCAGCACCCTATTCCGGGACAACGATGGCTACACCTTC
CDR3aa: CASTLFRDNDGYTF

len: 14
d_gene: NA
v_gene: TRBV5-4
j_gene: TRBJ2-7
abundance: NA
CDR3nt: TGTGCCAGCAGCTTGTTTAGCGGAGACTACGAGCAGTACTTC
CDR3aa: CASSLFSGDYEQYF

len: 15
d_gene: NA
v_gene: TRBV4-1
j_gene: TRBJ1-1
abundance: NA
CDR3nt: TGCGCCAGCAGCCCTTCAGGGGCAGATCGTACTGAAGCTTTCTTT
CDR3aa: CASSPSGADRTEAFF

len: 16
d_gene: TRBD1
v_gene: TRBV2
j_gene: TRBJ1-6
abundance: once
CDR3nt: TGTGCCAGCAGTTCCGGGACAGGGGTTTATAATTCACCCCTCCACTTT
CDR3aa: CASSSGTGVYNSPLHF

len: 16
d_gene: NA
v_gene: TRBV4-1
j_gene: TRBJ2-1
abundance: few
CDR3nt: TGCGCCAGCAGCCAAGTCGATCTAATCTCCTACAATGAGCAGTTCTTC
CDR3aa: CASSQVDLISYNEQFF

len: 13
d_gene: TRBD1
v_gene: TRBV19
j_gene: TRBJ1-2
abundance: NA
CDR3nt: TGTGCCAGTAGAGGGGGCACCGAATATGGCTACACCTTC
CDR3aa: CASRGGTEYGYTF

len: 14
d_gene: NA
v_gene: TRBV28
j_gene: TRBJ1-2
abundance: NA
CDR3nt: TGTGCCAGCAGTTTATCGGCCGGGGAGGGCGGCTACACCTTC
CDR3aa: CASSLSAGEGGYTF

len: 15
d_gene: NA
v_gene: TRBV5-1
j_gene: TRBJ2-5
abundance: NA
CDR3nt: TGCGCCAGCAGCATGGAACAGGGGGGGTCGGAGACCCAGTACTTC
CDR3aa: CASSMEQGGSETQYF

len: 15
d_gene: TRBD1
v_gene: TRBV15
j_gene: TRBJ1-1
abundance: NA
CDR3nt: TGTGCCACCAGCACCAGACAGGGGAGGAACACTGAAGCTTTCTTT
CDR3aa: CATSTRQGRNTEAFF

len: 14
d_gene: NA
v_gene: TRBV4-1
j_gene: TRBJ1-5
abundance: NA
CDR3nt: TGCGCCAGCAGCCAAGCGGAGTCGGCTCAGCCCCAGCATTTT
CDR3aa: CASSQAESAQPQHF

len: 14
d_gene: TRBD2
v_gene: TRBV11-2
j_gene: TRBJ2-7
abundance: NA
CDR3nt: TGTGCCAGCAGCCCGGGACTAGCCTCCTACGAGCAGTACTTC
CDR3aa: CASSPGLASYEQYF

len: 14
d_gene: NA
v_gene: TRBV6-5
j_gene: TRBJ1-2
abundance: NA
CDR3nt: TGTGCCAGCAGTTACTCACGCTCCGGGAATGGCTACACCTTC
CDR3aa: CASSYSRSGNGYTF

len: 17
d_gene: TRBD2
v_gene: TRBV7-8
j_gene: TRBJ2-1
abundance: NA
CDR3nt: TGTGCCAGCAGCCTGAAGACTAGCGGGGTACTTAACAATGAGCAGTTCTTC
CDR3aa: CASSLKTSGVLNNEQFF

len: 14
d_gene: NA
v_gene: TRBV28
j_gene: TRBJ2-7
abundance: NA
CDR3nt: TGTGCCAGCAGCTCTCCGTGGAAGACAGCCGAGCAGTACTTC
CDR3aa: CASSSPWKTAEQYF

len: 14
d_gene: TRBD2
v_gene: TRBV28
j_gene: TRBJ2-7
abundance: NA
CDR3nt: TGTGCCAGCAGCTCCCTAGCGGGGGTATACGAGCAGTACTTC
CDR3aa: CASSSLAGVYEQYF

len: 12
d_gene: NA
v_gene: TRBV28
j_gene: TRBJ2-1
abundance: NA
CDR3nt: TGTGCCAGCAGCCTATCCTACAATGAGCAGTTCTTC
CDR3aa: CASSLSYNEQFF

len: 12
d_gene: NA
v_gene: TRBV5-4
j_gene: TRBJ1-2
abundance: NA
CDR3nt: TGTGCCAGCAGCAACACAAACTATGGCTACACCTTC
CDR3aa: CASSNTNYGYTF

len: 15
d_gene: NA
v_gene: TRBV6-1
j_gene: TRBJ2-7
abundance: NA
CDR3nt: TGTGCCAGCAGTGAAACCGCAGGGTTCTCCTACGAGCAGTACTTC
CDR3aa: CASSETAGFSYEQYF

len: 15
d_gene: TRBD1
v_gene: TRBV6-1
j_gene: TRBJ1-5
abundance: NA
CDR3nt: TGTGCCAGCAGTGAGACAGGGGGAGAGTATCAGCCCCAGCATTTT
CDR3aa: CASSETGGEYQPQHF

len: 14
d_gene: TRBD2
v_gene: TRBV6-1
j_gene: TRBJ2-5
abundance: NA
CDR3nt: TGTGCCGCCCCAGAGGCGGGAGTAGGAGAGACCCAGTACTTC
CDR3aa: CAAPEAGVGETQYF

len: 14
d_gene: TRBD2
v_gene: TRBV7-9
j_gene: TRBJ2-7
abundance: NA
CDR3nt: TGTGCCAGCAGCTCCTCTAGCGGAAATTACGAGCAGTACTTC
CDR3aa: CASSSSSGNYEQYF

len: 13
d_gene: NA
v_gene: TRBV6-6
j_gene: TRBJ1-5
abundance: NA
CDR3nt: TGTGCCAGCAGTGTATATAGCAATCAGCCCCAGCATTTT
CDR3aa: CASSVYSNQPQHF

len: 20
d_gene: TRBD2
v_gene: TRBV30
j_gene: TRBJ2-4
abundance: NA
CDR3nt: TGTGCCTGGAAAACCTCTAGGACTAGCGGGAGGGCCTCGGCCAAAAACATTCAGTACTTC
CDR3aa: CAWKTSRTSGRASAKNIQYF

len: 15
d_gene: NA
v_gene: TRBV5-4
j_gene: TRBJ1-5
abundance: many
CDR3nt: TGTGCCAGCAGCGTACAGGGATCGGGCAATCAGCCCCAGCATTTT
CDR3aa: CASSVQGSGNQPQHF

len: 12
d_gene: TRBD2
v_gene: TRBV29-1
j_gene: TRBJ2-5
abundance: NA
CDR3nt: TGCAGCGTTACTAGCGGCCCCGAGACCCAGTACTTC
CDR3aa: CSVTSGPETQYF

len: 13
d_gene: NA
v_gene: TRBV28
j_gene: TRBJ1-1
abundance: NA
CDR3nt: TGTGCCAGCAGTTTAATCTGGGCCCCTGAAGCTTTCTTT
CDR3aa: CASSLIWAPEAFF

len: 13
d_gene: TRBD1
v_gene: TRBV5-6
j_gene: TRBJ1-3
abundance: NA
CDR3nt: TGTGCCAGCCGAAGGGGGCTTGGAAACACCATATATTTT
CDR3aa: CASRRGLGNTIYF

len: 16
d_gene: TRBD1
v_gene: TRBV6-6
j_gene: TRBJ1-1
abundance: NA
CDR3nt: TGTGCCAGCAGCCCCGGGACAGGGGTTTTGGACACTGAAGCTTTCTTT
CDR3aa: CASSPGTGVLDTEAFF

len: 14
d_gene: NA
v_gene: TRBV6-5
j_gene: TRBJ2-7
abundance: NA
CDR3nt: TGTGCCAGCCAGGTGGAGGTGAGCTCCTACGAGCAGTACTTC
CDR3aa: CASQVEVSSYEQYF

len: 15
d_gene: NA
v_gene: TRBV2
j_gene: TRBJ2-3
abundance: NA
CDR3nt: TGTGCCAGCAGCTTCACTGACAGGCGCACAGATACGCAGTATTTT
CDR3aa: CASSFTDRRTDTQYF

len: 16
d_gene: TRBD2
v_gene: TRBV11-2
j_gene: TRBJ2-2
abundance: NA
CDR3nt: TGTGCCAGCAGCCCCCCGGGACTAGCGAGCACCGGGGAGCTGTTTTTT
CDR3aa: CASSPPGLASTGELFF

len: 15
d_gene: TRBD2
v_gene: TRBV5-6
j_gene: TRBJ2-7
abundance: NA
CDR3nt: TGTGCCAGCAGCTTCGAGGCGGGAGGGCTTTACGAGCAGTACTTC
CDR3aa: CASSFEAGGLYEQYF